This T cell receptor beta chain was identified in a study of T cells after yellow fever vaccination (dated 2019 in TCRdb). For context, the study as a whole: Libraries from fractions with low cell numbers were prepared with the SMART-Seq v4 Ultra Low Input RNA kit. To follow T-cell clones before and after both primary and booster YFV17D yellow fever vaccination, bulk TCR alpha and beta repertoires underwent longitudinal sequencing. Two healthy male donors made up the cohort, one aged 18 to 30 years and the other aged 30 to 40 years. Blood samples were taken at several timepoints before and after primary and secondary immunization, and bulk PBMC replicates and cell subsets were isolated. What the authors observed across the whole study: Because abundant contaminating clonotypes from the bulk population could be contained in FACS-sorted repertoires, computational filtering was required. A small share of clonotypes occurred in both CD4 and CD8 compartments, likely arising from convergent recombination. Most clones expanded after primary vaccination were re-detected after the booster (around 96% of CD4 and around 88% of CD8), suggesting broad memory maintenance. The secondary T-cell response was found to be weaker but faster than the primary response, with a peak reached on day 5 rather than on day 15. Because the study included only two donors, the extent to which the findings can be generalized is limited.

The CDR3, from cysteine to phenylalanine, totals 14 residues. Just the 42-base CDR3 DNA is kept, in frame starting at base 1. The germline V gene supplies CDR1 SQVTM and CDR2 ANQGSEA. V is reduced by 6 bases and J by 2 bases, leaving a spacing of 15 bases between them. TCR cDNA was synthesized by 5'RACE template switching, which introduced a universal primer site and unique molecular identifiers. cDNA synthesis was primed from both the TCR alpha and TCR beta constant segments. Two PCR steps were used to amplify libraries, with sample barcodes and sequencing adapters being added in the second step. Sequencing of libraries was performed on Illumina HiSeq 2500 (2x100 bp) or NovaSeq (2x150 bp). The paper's processing steps were these. MIGEC handled demultiplexing of reads and collapsing into UMI consensus sequences, while MiXCR performed V(D)J alignment. Clonotypes responding to the vaccine were identified with edgeR on replicate PBMC samples, with the criteria of FDR below 0.01 and a log2 fold change above 5 up to day 15. Bulk clonotypes were assigned CD4 or CD8 identity according to which sequenced CD4 or CD8 repertoire held them at higher abundance. Using fastp trimming at Q25 and MiXCR clonotype assembly, TCRdb reanalyzed the public sequencing data and kept in-frame beta chains. Identical CDR3 proteins give one entry, which carries the most common genes and DNA. The authors' filters were not applied to this entry. Recorded for this sample are approximately 260,000 distinct CDR3 sequences; 13% of them occurred a single time. The ten largest account for approximately 0.49% of the sample.

The intended sense of this specimen's treatment or condition label: live attenuated yellow fever vaccine strain. A standard Ficoll-Paque protocol was used to isolate PBMCs from peripheral blood. Dynabeads CD4 and CD8 positive selection kits were used to isolate the CD4 and CD8 T-cell fractions. RNA was extracted with TriZol from bulk PBMCs, CD4 and CD8 fractions, and dextramer-positive and dextramer-negative fractions. This clonotype was recorded many times. No cognate antigen has been identified for it. The sample holds no much larger clone one base away, and base qualities are not on file. This sample comprised CD4+ T cells sorted from PBMCs, obtained 45 days after the yellow fever booster vaccination. The origin of this receptor is a man under 40 who received the YFV17D yellow fever vaccine. The receptor chain draws on TRBV29-1 and TRBJ2-3; tentative D gene TRBD2, with 6 bases matching. The CDR3 loop reads CSVQARGLTDTQYF. The bases read TGCAGCGTCCAAGCGCGGGGACTCACAGATACGCAGTATTTT.